The sequence of this T cell receptor beta chain was determined in a study of blood T cell repertoires in COVID-19. On the study more broadly: T cells, B-cell-depleted T cells, or PBMCs provided the cDNA or gDNA that served as material.

In the original workflow: Quantification of nucleated cells was approximated via reference gene primer amplification. Profiled with immunoSEQ multiplex PCR; TCRdb holds only in-frame clones, not every one. V and J calls and clone size are as listed in that table; D and trimming were resolved from the DNA. The sample records 120,000 to 150,000 clones, less than 90% being singletons. Germline assignment: CDR1 KGHSH and CDR2 LQKENI. Germline trimming cut 3 bases from V and 0 bases from J; bases unmatched to any gene: 1. This CDR3 region has 14 residues. The sequence derives from a woman aged 45-65 years who had been exposed to COVID-19. Sequencing used PBMCs or T cells enriched from blood (not recorded which). The chain uses TRBV18 and TRBJ1-2, with TRBD1 identical over 7 bases. CDR3 sequence reads: CASSPDRTNYGYTF. The CDR3 nucleotides are TGTGCCAGCTCACCGGACAGGACTAACTATGGCTACACCTTC.